The present T cell receptor beta chain was sequenced within a study of T cell responses to AZD1222 COVID-19 vaccine. As regards this clone: Antigen: not known.

Germline values: CDR1 SGDLS, CDR2 YYNGEE. Trimming took 0 bases from V and 4 from J, leaving 11 bases between them. The CDR3 has 15 residues. Regarding the study as a whole: Only 5 to 7 AZD1222 recipients were seropositive at baseline.

Generated by immunoSEQ multiplex PCR, the TCRdb table keeps only in-frame clones and is missing some. The sample lists approximately 93,000 clones, approximately 89% occurring once. The chain carries TRBV9 and TRBJ2-1; D is unresolved. This clonotype was obtained from an adult who received the AZD1222 COVID-19 vaccine. Sample: peripheral blood, taken 28 days after the second AZD1222 dose. DNA for the CDR3: TGTGCCAGCAGCGTAGGCGGTTCCCAGTACAATGAGCAGTTCTTC. It codes for CASSVGGSQYNEQFF.